This T cell receptor (beta chain) was obtained from a study of cytomegalovirus exposure and HLA in healthy donors. Across the study: About 85 million unique TCRs from HLA-typed donors were held in an early release of data. Findings and caveats of the study: Altogether, some 160 TCR beta chains were recorded as cytomegalovirus-associated.

About this clone: Its matching antigen is unknown.

PCR involved 60 Vbeta and 13 Jbeta primers. Clones were read by immunoSEQ multiplex PCR, and TCRdb kept only the in-frame ones, dropping some. This sample yields 150,000 to 200,000 clones, of which about 75% are seen a single time; less than 9.5% belongs to the top ten. Unrecorded immune exposures were likely, despite nominal health at sampling. Trimming shortened V by 0 bases and J by 1 base, and 4 bases separated the two germline ends. The CDR3 is 14 residues long. The V gene's germline CDR1 is SGHNT and CDR2 YYREEE (reference sequence). What was sequenced was PBMCs. The sequence was obtained from a middle-aged woman in good health and CMV-seropositive. The V gene is TRBV5-4, the J gene TRBJ2-2, with D unclear. The CDR3 reads CASSLELNTGELFF. The CDR3 nucleotides read TGTGCCAGCAGCTTGGAGCTGAACACCGGGGAGCTGTTTTTT.